The clone carrying this T cell receptor (beta chain) was detected once. The data originate from a study of control samples from healthy donors and cancer patients. Using immunoSEQ multiplex PCR, the repertoire was profiled, and TCRdb retains in-frame clones only, with some absent. The sample has tens of thousands of clones, approximately 84% seen once. Germline V gene data show CDR1 as MRHNA and CDR2 as SNTAGT. This CDR3 region has 14 residues. V lost 5 bases, J lost 7 bases, and 15 bases lay in between. The chain joins TRBV6-4 to TRBJ2-1; the D gene is possibly TRBD1 (5 bases). What was sequenced was blood. The sequence was collected from a middle-aged man in good health. The CDR3, as DNA: TGTGCCAGCAGTCCGACCTTAGGGGCGAATGAGCAGTTCTTC. The encoded protein is CASSPTLGANEQFF.